Listed below are T cell receptor beta chains from one sample, sequenced in a study of post-analysis software for immune sequencing data. In TCRdb, the PCR reads were re-called with MiXCR into one record per CDR3 protein. The table records hundreds of thousands of distinct CDR3 sequences, 30% of them present only once. Input material: blood. These receptor sequences come from a girl aged 10-17 years with multiple sclerosis. CDR3s include the opening cysteine and the closing phenylalanine or tryptophan. The order of the fields is CDR3 protein, CDR3 DNA, D gene, V gene, J gene, clone size. D genes are given only for firm matches. Size is stated for part of the rows, as once, few or many counts, or as a class when the clone is expanded.

CASSAVTSGGIGELFF,TGTGCCAGCAGTGCGGTGACTAGCGGGGGCATCGGGGAGCTGTTTTTT,TRBD2,TRBV6-4,TRBJ2-2,-
CASSLAERQGARNQPQHF,TGTGCCAGCAGCTTAGCGGAGAGACAGGGGGCTCGCAATCAGCCCCAGCATTTT,TRBD1,TRBV7-2,TRBJ1-5,-
CASSPLTSGSSHNEQFF,TGTGCCAGCTCACCCCTAACTAGCGGGAGTTCCCACAATGAGCAGTTCTTC,TRBD2,TRBV18,TRBJ2-1,-
CATSAAGGPKQFF,TGTGCCACCAGCGCAGCAGGGGGCCCTAAGCAGTTCTTC,TRBD1,TRBV15,TRBJ2-1,-
CSVGGQGGNEQFF,TGCAGCGTTGGGGGACAGGGGGGCAATGAGCAGTTCTTC,TRBD1,TRBV29-1,TRBJ2-1,-
CASRETEGFYNEQFF,TGTGCCAGCAGGGAGACCGAGGGTTTTTACAATGAGCAGTTCTTC,-,TRBV6-6,TRBJ2-1,-
CVSSLENRGGYGYTF,TGTGTCAGCAGCTTAGAGAATCGAGGAGGTTACGGCTACACCTTC,-,TRBV7-2,TRBJ1-2,-
CASSPSSVGQPQHF,TGTGCCAGCAGTCCGTCATCGGTGGGTCAGCCCCAGCATTTT,-,TRBV6-5,TRBJ1-5,-
CASSLEGTSGSYEQYF,TGTGCCAGCAGCTTAGAAGGGACTAGCGGCTCCTACGAGCAGTACTTC,TRBD2,TRBV7-2,TRBJ2-7,few
CASSLRSGVEAFF,TGCGCCAGCAGCTTAAGATCAGGGGTCGAGGCTTTCTTT,-,TRBV5-1,TRBJ1-1,-
CASSLSGRASEQFF,TGTGCCAGCAGCCTCAGCGGGAGGGCCAGTGAGCAGTTCTTC,TRBD2,TRBV7-7,TRBJ2-1,-
CASSWGLLASSTDTQYF,TGCGCCAGCAGCTGGGGGTTGCTAGCGTCTAGCACAGATACGCAGTATTTT,-,TRBV5-1,TRBJ2-3,-
CATVDRQNTEAFF,TGTGCCACCGTCGACAGGCAGAACACTGAAGCTTTCTTT,-,TRBV10-3,TRBJ1-1,-
CASSEARFRFETLGSGYTF,TGTGCCAGCAGTGAAGCGCGTTTCCGATTCGAAACCTTAGGATCTGGCTACACCTTC,-,TRBV2,TRBJ1-2,-
CASNLGNQPQHF,TGTGCCAGCAATCTAGGCAATCAGCCCCAGCATTTT,-,TRBV25-1,TRBJ1-5,few
CASSFPREVPHSYEQYF,TGTGCCAGCAGCTTCCCGCGGGAGGTCCCACACTCCTACGAGCAGTACTTC,TRBD2,TRBV7-9,TRBJ2-7,-
CSARGGRLNQPQHF,TGCAGTGCTAGGGGGGGCAGGCTCAATCAGCCCCAGCATTTT,-,TRBV20-1,TRBJ1-5,few
CASSRSGGAPDTQYF,TGTGCCAGCAGTCGTAGCGGGGGGGCACCAGATACGCAGTATTTT,TRBD2,TRBV7-9,TRBJ2-3,-
CASSRGTPLNEQFF,TGTGCCAGCAGCCGTGGGACTCCCCTCAATGAGCAGTTCTTC,-,TRBV7-2,TRBJ2-1,few
CASSQVLDRGRYTF,TGTGCCAGCAGCCAGGTATTAGACAGGGGACGCTACACCTTC,TRBD1,TRBV27,TRBJ1-2,once
CASSLAGLSEKLFF,TGTGCCAGCAGCTTAGCGGGGCTGAGTGAAAAACTGTTTTTT,-,TRBV7-8,TRBJ1-4,-
CATSRVGGQETQYF,TGTGCCACCAGCAGAGTAGGGGGGCAAGAGACCCAGTACTTC,-,TRBV15,TRBJ2-5,few
CASSLGQGISYEQYF,TGTGCCAGCAGCTTAGGGCAGGGGATCTCCTACGAGCAGTACTTC,-,TRBV7-2,TRBJ2-7,many
CSVSRPGYNSPLHF,TGCAGTGTTTCAAGGCCGGGTTATAATTCACCCCTCCACTTT,-,TRBV20-1,TRBJ1-6,few
CASTQGIYEQYF,TGTGCCAGCACTCAAGGGATCTACGAGCAGTACTTC,-,TRBV28,TRBJ2-7,-
CASSSTPRGSVNTEAFF,TGTGCCAGCAGCTCTACCCCCCGAGGGTCGGTGAACACTGAAGCTTTCTTT,-,TRBV5-6,TRBJ1-1,few
CASTRGGVGTDTQYF,TGTGCCAGCACACGTGGAGGGGTTGGCACAGATACGCAGTATTTT,-,TRBV9,TRBJ2-3,-
CSVRGGGLAEAFF,TGCAGTGTTAGGGGCGGGGGGTTGGCTGAAGCTTTCTTT,-,TRBV20-1,TRBJ1-1,-
CSVRGDDYGYTF,TGCAGCGTTCGGGGGGACGACTATGGCTACACCTTC,-,TRBV29-1,TRBJ1-2,few